The 9 T cell receptor beta chains reported below all come from one sample, sequenced in a study of cytomegalovirus exposure and HLA in healthy donors. Amplification used 60 Vbeta primers and 13 Jbeta primers. Sequencing used immunoSEQ multiplex PCR; TCRdb keeps in-frame clones, though not all of them. The sample gives some 150,000 clones, around four fifths of which show up once; approximately 3% is in the top ten. The specimen sequenced was PBMCs. The source of these receptors is a male donor in good health and CMV-seronegative.

V gene TRBV7-9 combines with J gene TRBJ2-2; D possibly corresponds to TRBD1 (6 bases). The V and J ends lost 10 bases and 3 bases respectively, with 21 bases between them. The CDR3 spans 16 residues. CDR1 and CDR2 from the germline V gene are SEHNR and FQNEAQ (reference sequence). The CDR3 sequence is CATEDRLNSYTGELFF. DNA for the CDR3: TGTGCCACCGAGGACAGATTAAATAGTTACACCGGGGAGCTGTTTTTT.

V is TRBV7-2 and J is TRBJ2-5, with 11 bases identical to TRBD2. V shed 4 bases, J shed 2 bases, and the junction held 3 bases outside the gene matches. The V gene's germline CDR1 is SGHTA and CDR2 FQGNSA. The CDR3 contains 15 residues. The CDR3 region is CASSSLAGGQETQYF. In DNA form, the CDR3 reads TGTGCCAGCAGCTCGCTAGCGGGGGGACAAGAGACCCAGTACTTC.

The chain links TRBV25-1 to TRBJ2-7; 11 nucleotides line up with TRBD2. The V segment lost 7 bases and the J segment 4 bases; nucleotides outside the gene matches: 3. The length of the CDR3 is 13 residues. CDR1 is MGHDK and CDR2 is SYGVNS in the germline V gene. CDR3 region: CASNVAGGYEQYF. The CDR3 region has the DNA TGTGCCAGCAATGTAGCGGGAGGGTACGAGCAGTACTTC.

The chain couples TRBV5-8 to TRBJ2-7; 12 bases are shared with TRBD2. Germline values: CDR1 SGHTS, CDR2 YDEGEE. The CDR3 is made up of 16 amino acids. V trimming: 4 bases; J trimming: 1 base; junction bases outside the gene matches: 6. The CDR3: CASSTRLAGESYEQYF. The DNA for the CDR3 is TGTGCCAGCAGCACCAGACTAGCGGGAGAGTCCTACGAGCAGTACTTC.

The chain has TRBV19 and TRBJ1-3; 7 bases are shared with TRBD1. Germline V gives CDR1 LNHDA, CDR2 SQIVND (reference sequence). The CDR3 consists of 14 residues. Trimming at V came to 8 bases and at J to 0 bases, leaving 4 bases not matched to a gene. CDR3 nucleotide sequence: TGTGCCAGTGCGACAGGGCCCTCTGGAAACACCATATATTTT. As protein: CASATGPSGNTIYF.

This chain connects TRBV7-3 to TRBJ2-1, with TRBD2 matching over 7 bases. This CDR3 has 15 amino acids. Trimming took 6 bases from V and 9 from J; bases not matched to a gene: 14. The germline gives CDR1 SGHTA, CDR2 FQGTGA. Here the CDR3 DNA reads TGTGCCAGCAGTTCCGGGACTATAGCTCGGGCTGAGCAGTTCTTC. It encodes CASSSGTIARAEQFF.

In this sample, this clone turned up a few times. J is TRBJ1-1 and V is TRBV29-1, with D maybe TRBD1 (6 bases). The germline V gene has CDR1 SQVTM and CDR2 ANQGSEA. This CDR3 region has 14 residues. V shed 7 bases and J shed 0 bases, with 15 bases lying between them. The CDR3: CSAPAGVMNTEAFF. The CDR3 coding sequence is TGCAGCGCTCCGGCAGGGGTGATGAACACTGAAGCTTTCTTT.

This chain uses TRBV1 with TRBJ2-5; TRBD2, the D gene given by the table, was not confirmed from the DNA. TRBV1 represents a pseudogene. The CDR3 runs 20 residues. In nucleotides, the CDR3 is TGCACCAGCAGCCACGGGGTTCAGAGGACTAGCGGGAGACGCCAAGAGACCCAGTACTTC. As protein: CTSSHGVQRTSGRRQETQYF.

In DNA form, the CDR3 reads TGTGCCAGCAGCTTGGGGGAGCGCCCTTACACAGATACGCAGTATTTT. Its translation is CASSLGERPYTDTQYF. The gene calls are TRBV5-4 and TRBJ2-3; D might be TRBD2 (5 bases). Germline V gene sequence: CDR1 SGHNT, CDR2 YYREEE (reference sequence). Trimming cost V 0 bases and J 2 bases, with 13 bases left between them. The CDR3 length is 16 residues.